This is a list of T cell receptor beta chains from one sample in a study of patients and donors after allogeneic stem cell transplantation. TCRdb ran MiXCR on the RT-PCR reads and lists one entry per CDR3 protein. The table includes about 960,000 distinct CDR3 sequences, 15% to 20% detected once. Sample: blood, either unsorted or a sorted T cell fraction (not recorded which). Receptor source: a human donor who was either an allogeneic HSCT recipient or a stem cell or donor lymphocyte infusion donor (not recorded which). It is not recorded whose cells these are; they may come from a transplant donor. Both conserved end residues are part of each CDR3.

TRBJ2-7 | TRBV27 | CASGTGTDPYEQYF
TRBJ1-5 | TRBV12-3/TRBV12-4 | CASSLYRPGGQPQHF
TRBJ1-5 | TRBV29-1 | CSVQTGTQPQHF
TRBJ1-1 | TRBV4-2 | CASSQQLTNTEAFF
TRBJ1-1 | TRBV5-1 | CASSGGRGRVNTEAFF
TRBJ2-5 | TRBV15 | CATRRDRAGETQYF
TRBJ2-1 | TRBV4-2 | CASSQDQKNNEQFF
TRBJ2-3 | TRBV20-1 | CSARGLLGLTDTQYF
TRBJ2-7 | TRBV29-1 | CSVVGTASSYEQYF
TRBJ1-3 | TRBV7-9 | CASSPLGRNTIYF
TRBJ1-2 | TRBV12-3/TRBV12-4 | CASSQTGGADGYTF
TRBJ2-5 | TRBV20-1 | CSARDATSGLETQYF
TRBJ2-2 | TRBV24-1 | CATSEGTTGELFF
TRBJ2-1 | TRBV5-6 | CASSLRLAGPNEQFF
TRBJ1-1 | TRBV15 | CATASGNTEAFF
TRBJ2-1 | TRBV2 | CASSEARGRWAREQFF
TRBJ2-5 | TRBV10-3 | CAISEGGGGETQYF